This record covers a single T cell receptor (beta chain). No antigen is known for it. This record belongs to a study of radiotherapy plus CTLA-4 blockade in lung cancer. Patients in the study, people with chemo-refractory metastatic non-small-cell lung cancer, received focal radiation plus ipilimumab CTLA-4 blockade. Sequenced by immunoSEQ multiplex PCR; TCRdb stores in-frame clones only, minus some. Among roughly 75,000 clones listed, over 70% were seen once. General study results and limits: Radiotherapy plus ipilimumab was followed by expansion in blood of tumor-derived TCR clones.

From germline, CDR1 is SGHRS and CDR2 YFSETQ. The CDR3 is made up of 14 amino acids. V lost 0 bases and J 4 bases, leaving 10 bases between the germline ends. This TCR derives from a human donor with non-small cell lung cancer whose response to radiotherapy plus ipilimumab could not be evaluated. Some clones in this sample may be carry-over from other donors' samples. The specimen comprised peripheral blood, sampled from a patient treated with radiotherapy plus ipilimumab. The chain joins TRBV5-1 to TRBJ2-5, with D perhaps matching TRBD2 (6 bases). The CDR3 is CASSLAAGGETQYF. DNA for the CDR3: TGCGCCAGCAGCTTGGCGGCCGGGGGAGAGACCCAGTACTTC.